This T cell receptor (beta chain) originates from a study of T cells expressing NK-cell markers (TCRdb year 2020). Looking at the study overall: Seven or eight donors provided sorted CD3+CD56+NKG2C+, CD3+CD56+NKG2C- and CD3+CD56-NKG2C+ T-cell subsets, whose TCR beta-chain repertoires were profiled. Among the eight sequenced donors, only one was HCMV-seronegative, while the other seven were HCMV-seropositive. The eight sequenced donors were randomly selected healthy volunteers, three men and five women. Libraries were sequenced as 2 x 150 bp reads on Illumina HiSeq 2000/2500, MiSeq or NextSeq. On the study overall, not on this receptor specifically: For six donors, the dominant CD3+CD56+NKG2C+ clonotypes were among the top 10 CD8+ clonotypes and accounted for roughly 1.0-7.5% of CD8+ T cells. Whether the expanded NKG2C-expressing T cell clones were specific for HCMV antigens was left unclear. Those dominant clonotypes were again the most abundant among CD3+CD56-NKG2C+ cells in a handful of donors, at about 28.3-65%.

To determine HCMV serostatus, a commercial ELISA kit was used to detect HCMV-specific IgG in serum. Ficoll density gradient centrifugation was used to isolate peripheral blood mononuclear cells from blood. CDR1 and CDR2 were assigned from the germline V gene (reference sequence) as LGHDT and YNNKEL. The CDR3 contains 14 residues, cysteine and phenylalanine counted. DNA is not on record. Of note for this clonotype: The specificity of this receptor is unknown.

The data were produced on an Illumina HiSeq 2000. TCR beta cDNA libraries were made by 5'RACE template switching that added a universal primer site and unique molecular identifiers. Priming for cDNA synthesis came from the TCR beta constant segment, and two successive PCR amplification steps followed. The authors' pipeline ran thus. MIGEC was used to demultiplex reads and group reads by UMI, and MiTCR was used to assemble and quantify clonotypes. To exclude erroneous sequences, any TCR cDNA sequence not supported by at least two reads was discarded. The tcR package was used for downstream repertoire analysis, and clonotypes were matched across fractions by CDR3 nucleotide sequence plus V segment. VDJmatch was used to annotate antigen specificity against VDJdb, with one amino acid substitution allowed in CDR3. TCRdb reprocessed the reads, so every CDR3 protein sequence counts as one entry and DNA is not shown. The V and J calls come from TCRdb's annotation, not from the publication. The table for this sample shows 550,000 or so distinct CDR3 sequences. The ten largest make up roughly 3.6% of the sample.

The source material was blood T cells: a sorted CD56 or NKG2C T cell subset, CD4+ or CD8+ T cells, or bulk PBMC T cells (not recorded which). This TCR came from a man younger than 35 in good health. Donor details come from another sample of the same person, matched by shared clones. The rearranged chain carries TRBV3-1 and TRBJ2-7; TCRdb outputs TRBD2, but without DNA this stays unchecked. The encoded CDR3 is CASSQDRAIYEQYF.